Listed here are 17 T cell receptor beta chains from one sample, sequenced in a study of blood T cell repertoires in COVID-19. Repertoires were generated with immunoSEQ multiplex PCR, while TCRdb's copy carries only in-frame clones and drops some. The sample consists of tens of thousands of clones, around 87% of them appearing once. The sequencing sample was made of peripheral blood. These receptors were collected from a man older than 75 with acute or convalescent COVID-19.

The chain combines TRBV6-5 with TRBJ1-4; D is ambiguous. From germline, CDR1 is MNHEY and CDR2 SVGAGI. V was shortened by 6 bases and J by 4 bases, with 15 bases between the two germline ends. The CDR3 spans 15 residues. CDR3 nucleotide sequence: TGTGCCAGCAGGACGCTAGGAGGGTTTAATGAAAAACTGTTTTTT. It yields the protein CASRTLGGFNEKLFF.

The DNA for the CDR3 is TGTGCCAGCAGTAACGACCGCGGGGGTGGACAGCCCCAGCATTTT. Protein sequence: CASSNDRGGGQPQHF. The J gene is TRBJ1-5, the V gene TRBV6-5, with TRBD1 as a possible D gene (5 bases). CDR3 size: 15 residues. CDR1 and CDR2 from the germline V gene are MNHEY and SVGAGI. V shed 5 bases and J shed 7 bases, with 18 bases lying between them.

The CDR3, as DNA: TGCGCCAGCCCGGGAGATACGCAGTATTTT. It is translated as CASPGDTQYF. The gene calls are TRBV23-1 and TRBJ2-3; D remains ambiguous. TRBV23-1 is an ORF, with its function uncertain. CDR3 length equals 10 residues. The V end lost 8 bases, the J end lost 5 bases, and 5 bases lay between the germline ends.

The chain is built from TRBV29-1 and TRBJ1-2; no clear D gene. This CDR3 is built from 13 residues. V dropped 0 bases and J dropped 4 bases, with 9 bases sitting between them. Per the germline V gene, CDR1 is SQVTM and CDR2 is ANQGSEA. As DNA, the CDR3 is TGCAGCGTTGAAGATTGGGCAGCCTATGGCTACACCTTC. This encodes CSVEDWAAYGYTF.

This chain links TRBV5-1 with TRBJ1-1, with 8 bases fitting TRBD1. Germline V CDR1 and CDR2: SGHRS, YFSETQ. V shed 6 bases, J shed 1 base, and the junction held 5 bases outside the gene matches. The CDR3 spans 14 residues. The CDR3 DNA reads as TGCGCCAGCACCTTCGGACAGGGGAACACTGAAGCTTTCTTT. As protein: CASTFGQGNTEAFF.

The V and J genes are TRBV5-4 and TRBJ2-7; D is perhaps TRBD2 (6 bases). Germline CDR1 reads SGHNT; CDR2 reads YYREEE (reference sequence). Trimming took 4 bases from V and 2 from J, leaving 19 bases between them. CDR3 length: 16 residues. CDR3 residues: CASSQARTRTTYEQYF. The DNA of the CDR3 is TGTGCCAGCAGCCAAGCCCGGACAAGGACTACCTACGAGCAGTACTTC.

The rearrangement joins TRBV2 to TRBJ1-2, with D perhaps matching TRBD1 (5 bases). Germline V gene lookup returns CDR1 SNHLY and CDR2 FYNNEI. The CDR3 is made up of 14 amino acids. Trimming shortened V by 7 bases and J by 5 bases, and 17 bases separated the two germline ends. The CDR3 is CASTGESQRYGYTF. CDR3 sequence (DNA): TGTGCCAGCACGGGGGAATCCCAACGGTATGGCTACACCTTC.

The chain is built from TRBV19 and TRBJ2-1; maybe TRBD1 (6 bases). The germline V gene encodes CDR1 LNHDA and CDR2 SQIVND (reference sequence). Trimming removed 6 bases at V and 5 bases at J, with 14 bases between. The CDR3 length is 14 residues. The CDR3 sequence is CASRRQALNNEQFF. CDR3 DNA sequence: TGTGCCAGTAGACGACAGGCCCTTAACAATGAGCAGTTCTTC. Supplemented by reference TRBV19 and TRBJ2-1, the full variable domain reads DGGITQSPKYLFRKEGQNVTLSCEQNLNHDAMYWYRQDPGQGLRLIYYSQIVNDFQKGDIAEGYSVSREKKESFPLTVTSAQKNPTAFYLCASRRQALNNEQFFGPGTRLTVL.

This sequence joins TRBV30 and TRBJ2-7, with 7 bases that match TRBD1. The CDR3 sequence is 14 residues long. Germline CDR1 reads GTSNPN; CDR2 reads SVGIG (reference sequence). With V trimmed by 4 bases and J by 2 bases, 8 bases remained unmatched. Here the CDR3 reads CAWKEETGTYEQYF. CDR3 sequence (DNA): TGTGCCTGGAAAGAGGAGACAGGGACCTACGAGCAGTACTTC. Drawing the rest from reference TRBV30 and TRBJ2-7, the complete variable domain is SQTIHQWPATLVQPVGSPLSLECTVEGTSNPNLYWYRQAAGRGLQLLFYSVGIGQISSEVPQNLSASRPQDRQFILSSKKLLLSDSGFYLCAWKEETGTYEQYFGPGTRLTVT.

The chain joins TRBV5-4 to TRBJ2-5, with 7 bases fitting TRBD2. The ends lost 0 bases at V and 2 bases at J; junction bases unmatched: 10. The length of the CDR3 is 17 residues. Looked up from germline, CDR1 is SGHNT and CDR2 is YYREEE (reference sequence). CDR3 residues: CASSLASAGNPQETQYF. CDR3 nucleotide sequence: TGTGCCAGCAGCTTGGCCTCAGCGGGGAACCCTCAAGAGACCCAGTACTTC.

The chain uses TRBV5-4 and TRBJ2-5; weak D call: TRBD2 (5 bases). V lost 4 bases, J lost 5 bases, and 18 bases lay in between. This CDR3 has 15 residues. In germline, CDR1 is SGHNT, CDR2 YYREEE (reference sequence). CDR3 bases: TGTGCCAGCAGCCCTAGCACAGTCCCAGTGGAGACCCAGTACTTC. This codes for CASSPSTVPVETQYF.

CDR3 nucleotide sequence: TGCGCCAGCAGCCTATGGGGGGATTCAAATCAGCCCCAGCATTTT. Encoded protein: CASSLWGDSNQPQHF. The rearrangement links TRBV5-1 to TRBJ1-5; TRBD1 might be the D (5 bases). The length of the CDR3 is 15 residues. Trimming removed 4 bases from V and 4 bases from J, with 15 bases in between. Germline V gene sequence: CDR1 SGHRS, CDR2 YFSETQ. The full variable domain, in which reference TRBV5-1 and TRBJ1-5 provide the parts outside the CDR3, is KAGVTQTPRYLIKTRGQQVTLSCSPISGHRSVSWYQQTPGQGLQFLFEYFSETQRNKGNFPGRFSGRQFSNSRSEMNVSTLELGDSALYLCASSLWGDSNQPQHFGDGTRLSIL.

This clone appeared a few times. The genes are TRBV7-2 and TRBJ1-5; the D is unclear. Trimming cost V 1 base and J 7 bases, with 14 bases left between them. Germline V CDR1 and CDR2: SGHTA, FQGNSA. This CDR3 has 15 amino acids. The CDR3 sequence is CASSLGGRGWQPQHF. The CDR3 DNA sequence: TGTGCCAGCAGCTTAGGGGGAAGAGGGTGGCAGCCCCAGCATTTT.

J is TRBJ1-6 and V is TRBV5-1; no definite D call. CDR3 size: 14 residues. The V and J ends lost 2 bases and 4 bases respectively, with 7 bases between them. The V gene's germline CDR1 is SGHRS and CDR2 YFSETQ. CDR3 bases: TGCGCCAGCAGCTTTACAGATTATAATTCACCCCTCCACTTT. Encoded protein: CASSFTDYNSPLHF. The full variable domain, in which reference TRBV5-1 and TRBJ1-6 provide the parts outside the CDR3, is KAGVTQTPRYLIKTRGQQVTLSCSPISGHRSVSWYQQTPGQGLQFLFEYFSETQRNKGNFPGRFSGRQFSNSRSEMNVSTLELGDSALYLCASSFTDYNSPLHFGNGTRLTVT.

J is TRBJ2-3 and V is TRBV4-1; a possible D gene is TRBD1 (6 bases). Germline assignment: CDR1 MGHRA and CDR2 YSYEKL. Trimming stripped 3 bases from V and 1 base from J, with 14 bases between. The CDR3 loop spans 16 amino acids. DNA for the CDR3: TGCGCCAGCAGCCAGCTCAAAGACAGGCGCACAGATACGCAGTATTTT. It translates to CASSQLKDRRTDTQYF.

In its sample, this clone was seen once. The CDR3 nucleotides are TGTGCCAGCAGTGAAGGGGCATCTGGAAACACCATATATTTT. Translated, it gives CASSEGASGNTIYF. The chain is built from TRBV6-1 and TRBJ1-3; D gene unclear. This CDR3 region has 14 residues. From germline, CDR1 is MNHNS and CDR2 SASEGT. Trimming stripped 1 base from V and 1 base from J, with 5 bases between.

This clone was recorded only once. The J gene is TRBJ2-2, the V gene TRBV28, with TRBD2 matching over 8 bases. Trimming cost V 2 bases and J 4 bases; bases outside gene matches: 3. The CDR3 spans 15 residues. CDR1 MDHEN and CDR2 SYDVKM come from the germline V gene. The CDR3 reads CASSLAGGGTGELFF. The CDR3 DNA is TGTGCCAGCAGTTTAGCGGGAGGAGGCACCGGGGAGCTGTTTTTT.